Below, 25 T cell receptor beta chains from the same sample are listed, as sequenced in a study of blood T cell repertoires in COVID-19. Clones were read by immunoSEQ multiplex PCR, and TCRdb kept only the in-frame ones, dropping some. The table shows hundreds of thousands of clones, with 85% to 90% occurring only once. Source material: peripheral blood. The source is a woman aged 18-35 years with acute or convalescent COVID-19.

The chain couples TRBV18 to TRBJ2-7, with 9 nucleotides matching TRBD2. Germline V gene lookup returns CDR1 KGHSH and CDR2 LQKENI. Trimming at V came to 3 bases and at J to 5 bases, leaving 11 bases not matched to a gene. The CDR3 totals 16 residues. The CDR3 nucleotides are TGTGCCAGCTCACCGACCCGGGGACTAGCCGGTGACGAGCAGTACTTC. Protein product: CASSPTRGLAGDEQYF.

This chain links TRBV7-9 with TRBJ1-4; D gene unclear. V was cut by 8 bases and J by 0 bases, with 10 bases left in between. Germline loops: CDR1 SEHNR, CDR2 FQNEAQ (reference sequence). The CDR3 is made up of 14 amino acids. Written as DNA, the CDR3 is TGTGCCAGCGTGAGAGGAACAACTAATGAAAAACTGTTTTTT. As protein: CASVRGTTNEKLFF. Variable domain in full (rest from reference TRBV7-9 and TRBJ1-4): DTGVSQNPRHKITKRGQNVTFRCDPISEHNRLYWYRQTLGQGPEFLTYFQNEAQLEKSRLLSDRFSAERPKGSFSTLEIQRTEQGDSAMYLCASVRGTTNEKLFFGSGTQLSVL.

CDR3 in DNA: TGTGCCTGGAGTGTACGTCGGGGTACCGGGGCCAACGTCCTGACTTTC. This gives the protein CAWSVRRGTGANVLTF. The chain employs TRBV30 and TRBJ2-6; possibly TRBD2 for D (5 bases). The CDR3 has 16 amino acids. CDR1 GTSNPN and CDR2 SVGIG come from the germline V gene (reference sequence). The V and J ends lost 0 bases and 4 bases respectively, with 13 bases between them.

This chain joins TRBV10-3 and TRBJ2-7, with D possibly being TRBD2 (6 bases). CDR1 and CDR2 from the germline V gene are ENHRY and SYGVKD. This CDR3 is built from 12 residues. Trimming stripped 4 bases from V and 4 bases from J, with 8 bases between. The CDR3 nucleotides read TGTGCCATCAGTGGCGGGGCTTACGAGCAGTACTTC. It codes for CAISGGAYEQYF.

The rearrangement joins TRBV12-5 to TRBJ2-2; D possibly corresponds to TRBD2 (6 bases). The CDR3 totals 16 residues. Deletions cut 1 base from V and 4 bases from J, with 13 bases between. From germline, CDR1 is LGHNT and CDR2 FRNRAP. As DNA, the CDR3 is TGTGCTAGTGGTTTGGGCCTTAGGGAGGCCACCGGGGAGCTGTTTTTT. This gives the protein CASGLGLREATGELFF. Variable domain in full (rest from reference TRBV12-5 and TRBJ2-2): DARVTQTPRHKVTEMGQEVTMRCQPILGHNTVFWYRQTMMQGLELLAYFRNRAPLDDSGMPKDRFSAEMPDATLATLKIQPSEPRDSAVYFCASGLGLREATGELFFGEGSRLTVL.

This chain joins TRBV30 and TRBJ2-3, with a weak D call TRBD1 (5 bases). The V and J ends lost 3 bases and 0 bases respectively, with 10 bases between them. The germline V gene has CDR1 GTSNPN and CDR2 SVGIG (reference sequence). This CDR3 comprises 14 residues. Written as DNA, the CDR3 is TGTGCCTGGAGCCCCCAGGGAAGCACAGATACGCAGTATTTT. It specifies CAWSPQGSTDTQYF.

The rearrangement joins TRBV6-4 to TRBJ2-1, with D perhaps TRBD1 (6 bases). Trimming left V 5 bases short and J 9 bases short, with 26 bases between. Germline CDR1 and CDR2: MRHNA and SNTAGT. The CDR3 runs to 17 residues. The CDR3 DNA reads TGTGCCAGCAGTCCCTCCGGGACACCACCAAAACATGGTGAGCAGTTCTTC. Translated: CASSPSGTPPKHGEQFF.

The chain carries TRBV2 and TRBJ2-5; 10 bases fit TRBD2. Trimming at V came to 4 bases and at J to 1 base, leaving 3 bases not matched to a gene. The CDR3 is 15 residues long. Germline assignment: CDR1 SNHLY and CDR2 FYNNEI. CDR3 nucleotides: TGTGCCAGCAGTGCCTTAGCGGGGGGCCAAGAGACCCAGTACTTC. This encodes CASSALAGGQETQYF. Together with reference TRBV2 and TRBJ2-5, the CDR3 gives the full variable domain: EPEVTQTPSHQVTQMGQEVILRCVPISNHLYFYWYRQILGQKVEFLVSFYNNEISEKSEIFDDQFSVERPDGSNFTLKIRSTKLEDSAMYFCASSALAGGQETQYFGPGTRLLVL.

J is TRBJ1-4 and V is TRBV15; TRBD1 matches 7 bases. The V and J ends lost 5 bases and 4 bases, in that order; junction bases with no gene match: 4. Germline V gene data show CDR1 as LNHNV and CDR2 as YYDKDF (reference sequence). The CDR3 sequence is 14 residues long. CDR3 amino acids: CATSEGDSNEKLFF. The CDR3 DNA follows: TGTGCCACCAGCGAAGGGGACAGTAATGAAAAACTGTTTTTT.

The chain carries TRBV3-1 (or the pseudogene TRBV3-2) and TRBJ1-4; 9 nucleotides line up with TRBD1. CDR3 length: 16 residues. Germline CDR1 reads LGHDT; CDR2 reads YNNKEL (reference sequence). V lost 4 bases, J lost 10 bases, and 13 bases stayed unmatched. The CDR3 region is CASSPNSQGAGGKLFF. The DNA for the CDR3 is TGTGCCAGCAGCCCTAACTCACAGGGGGCGGGAGGAAAACTGTTTTTT.

The chain couples TRBV6-5 to TRBJ1-2; 9 positions agree with TRBD1. There are 13 residues in the CDR3. CDR1 is MNHEY and CDR2 is SVGAGI in the germline V gene. With V trimmed by 6 bases and J by 5 bases, 4 bases remained unmatched. Here the CDR3 reads CASRQGAGYGYTF. The DNA of the CDR3 is TGTGCCAGCAGACAGGGGGCGGGTTATGGCTACACCTTC.

This rearrangement joins TRBV19 to TRBJ2-3; 12 bases line up with TRBD2. With 6 bases clipped from V and 0 bases from J, the junction kept 7 bases outside the gene matches. CDR1 is LNHDA and CDR2 is SQIVND in the germline V gene (reference sequence). This CDR3 is 17 amino acids long. The DNA of the CDR3 is TGTGCCAGTAGGCGACTAGCGGGGGACACTAGCACAGATACGCAGTATTTT. Translation gives CASRRLAGDTSTDTQYF.

The chain combines TRBV11-2 with TRBJ1-3, with 7 bases identical to TRBD1. Looked up from germline, CDR1 is SGHAT and CDR2 is FQNNGV. V shed 4 bases, J shed 0 bases, and the junction held 6 bases outside the gene matches. The CDR3 contains 16 residues. The CDR3 coding sequence is TGTGCCAGCAGCTCCCCAGGGGGAAGCTCTGGAAACACCATATATTTT. This encodes CASSSPGGSSGNTIYF.

This clone was detected once. This chain joins TRBV9 and TRBJ1-2; D uncertain. The V end was cut by 5 bases, the J end by 1 base, with 9 bases between. The CDR3 length is 13 residues. Germline CDR1 is SGDLS and CDR2 is YYNGEE. CDR3 bases: TGTGCCAGCAGTAAGACTGTTAACTATGGCTACACCTTC. Translated: CASSKTVNYGYTF.

This clone was detected once. The rearrangement uses TRBV29-1 and TRBJ2-5; 7 positions agree with TRBD2. The V gene end was trimmed by 4 bases and the J gene end by 5 bases; junction bases not matched to a gene: 10. The CDR3 totals 14 residues. From germline, CDR1 is SQVTM and CDR2 ANQGSEA. CDR3 nucleotides: TGCAGCGTTGCTGGGGGAGGGGTCGGGGAGACCCAGTACTTC. Translation gives CSVAGGGVGETQYF.

This sequence joins TRBV4-1 and TRBJ2-7; 8 bases match TRBD1. The CDR3 covers 14 residues. CDR1 and CDR2 from the germline V gene are MGHRA and YSYEKL. The V gene end was trimmed by 3 bases and the J gene end by 5 bases; junction bases not matched to a gene: 6. CDR3 protein: CASSHGQGSDEQYF. The CDR3 region has the DNA TGCGCCAGCAGCCATGGACAGGGCAGCGACGAGCAGTACTTC.

The genes are TRBV5-4 and TRBJ2-5, with 7 positions matching TRBD1. Trimming cost V 5 bases and J 5 bases; bases outside gene matches: 9. The CDR3 totals 14 residues. Germline CDR1 and CDR2: SGHNT and YYREEE (reference sequence). The CDR3 reads CASRERGGLETQYF. DNA for the CDR3: TGTGCCAGCAGGGAGCGAGGGGGCTTGGAGACCCAGTACTTC.

This sequence joins TRBV6-2 or TRBV6-3 and TRBJ1-5; TRBD1 might be the D (5 bases). The CDR3 contains 17 residues. The V end was cut by 0 bases, the J end by 5 bases, with 17 bases between. Germline-derived CDR1 and CDR2 are MNHEY and SVGEGT. As DNA, the CDR3 is TGTGCCAGCAGTTACTCAGGCGGACAAAAGGCCTATCAGCCCCAGCATTTT. It yields the protein CASSYSGGQKAYQPQHF.

The J gene is TRBJ1-1, the V gene TRBV6-5, with 7 bases fitting TRBD1. V shed 8 bases, J shed 11 bases, and the junction held 14 bases outside the gene matches. CDR1 is MNHEY and CDR2 is SVGAGI in the germline V gene. This CDR3 comprises 13 residues. CDR3 in amino acids: CASAGDRRLGAFF. In DNA, the CDR3 is TGTGCCAGCGCCGGGGACAGACGCCTGGGGGCTTTCTTT.

The table lists this clone with a few counts. The rearrangement links TRBV4-2 to TRBJ2-7; 9 bases line up with TRBD1. The V and J ends lost 5 bases and 1 base, in that order; junction bases with no gene match: 12. Looked up from germline, CDR1 is LGHNA and CDR2 is YNFKEQ. The CDR3 runs 17 residues. The CDR3 DNA is TGTGCCAGCAGCAAGCAGGGGACAGGGAATCCTTCCTACGAGCAGTACTTC. It translates to CASSKQGTGNPSYEQYF.

V and J are TRBV9 and TRBJ2-1, with D tentatively TRBD2 (7 bases). The V end lost 0 bases, the J end lost 4 bases, and 17 bases lay between the germline ends. The CDR3 spans 17 residues. Germline CDR1 SGDLS, CDR2 YYNGEE. The CDR3 reads CASSVATGRGPYNEQFF. The CDR3 DNA follows: TGTGCCAGCAGCGTAGCTACCGGGCGGGGGCCGTACAATGAGCAGTTCTTC.

This rearrangement joins TRBV11-2 to TRBJ2-1; 10 bases fit TRBD2. The trim removed 5 bases at V and 0 bases at J, leaving 7 bases unmatched. Germline values: CDR1 SGHAT, CDR2 FQNNGV. The CDR3 is 17 amino acids. CDR3 bases: TGTGCCAGCAGCATCCTAGCGGGGGCACTCTCCTACAATGAGCAGTTCTTC. Protein: CASSILAGALSYNEQFF.

To note about this clone: The sample has other DNA sequences that encode this CDR3 too. The chain employs TRBV6-4 and TRBJ2-2; possibly TRBD1 for D (5 bases). Per the germline V gene, CDR1 is MRHNA and CDR2 is SNTAGT. Trimming shortened V by 2 bases and J by 4 bases, and 5 bases separated the two germline ends. This CDR3 has 13 amino acids. The CDR3, as DNA: TGTGCCAGCAGTGACGGGGCCACCGGGGAGCTGTTTTTT. It yields the protein CASSDGATGELFF.

This clone was seen just once. The chain is built from TRBV11-2 and TRBJ1-1, with D possibly TRBD1 on 6 matching bases. CDR3 length: 15 residues. In germline, CDR1 is SGHAT, CDR2 FQNNGV. V was trimmed by 2 bases and J by 4 bases, leaving 14 bases between them. The CDR3 DNA sequence: TGTGCCAGCAGCTTAAACTTCGGACAGTCCACTGAAGCTTTCTTT. Amino acids: CASSLNFGQSTEAFF.

The chain is built from TRBV4-1 and TRBJ2-7, with D possibly TRBD1 on 5 matching bases. The CDR3 loop spans 13 amino acids. The V end was cut by 2 bases, the J end by 3 bases, with 8 bases between. Germline CDR1 and CDR2: MGHRA and YSYEKL. CDR3 residues: CASSQPTGYEQYF. CDR3 coding DNA: TGCGCCAGCAGCCAACCTACAGGCTACGAGCAGTACTTC.